This T cell receptor beta chain came from a study of blood T cell repertoires in COVID-19. Across the whole study: Nucleic acid was either cDNA or gDNA, and it came from T cells, B-cell-depleted T cells, or PBMCs.

In the original workflow: How many nucleated cells were present was estimated from reference gene primer amplification. Assay: immunoSEQ multiplex PCR; the TCRdb copy retains only in-frame clones and omits some. The V and J calls and clone size are taken from that table; D and trimming were inferred from the DNA. Among 350,000 to 450,000 clones, 90% to 95% were seen once, and the ten largest hold more than 0.85%. All enrollees were about 18 to 100 years old and from fewer than 30 US areas. Material: PBMCs or T cells enriched from blood (not recorded which). The source of this sequence is a woman between 40 and 50 years old who had been exposed to COVID-19.

The CDR3 sequence is CASSLADRSNEQYF. As DNA, the CDR3 is TGTGCCAGCAGCTTAGCGGACAGATCAAACGAGCAGTACTTC. The chain couples TRBV7-2 to TRBJ2-7; the D gene is possibly TRBD1 (6 bases). Per the germline V gene, CDR1 is SGHTA and CDR2 is FQGNSA. V dropped 0 bases and J dropped 5 bases, with 11 bases sitting between them. This CDR3 has 14 amino acids. The whole variable domain, filled in from reference TRBV7-2 and TRBJ2-7, reads GAGVSQSPSNKVTEKGKDVELRCDPISGHTALYWYRQSLGQGLEFLIYFQGNSAPDKSGLPSDRFSAERTGGSVSTLTIQRTQQEDSAVYLCASSLADRSNEQYFGPGTRLTVT.